The 18 T cell receptor beta chains given below trace back to one sample, sequenced in a study of T cells after posttransplantation cyclophosphamide. Here immunoSEQ multiplex PCR was the method, and the copy in TCRdb shows in-frame clones only, minus some. Among tens of thousands of clones listed, under 95% were seen once. The specimen sequenced was PBMCs. The receptors shown here come from a woman aged 25 to 39 in good health and a related stem cell transplant donor.

This clone is a singleton in its sample. This chain joins TRBV2 and TRBJ2-5; the match to TRBD2 covers 9 bases. Trimming at V came to 0 bases and at J to 4 bases, leaving 0 bases not matched to a gene. This CDR3 comprises 14 residues. Germline assignment: CDR1 SNHLY and CDR2 FYNNEI. The CDR3 loop reads CASSEARGGETQYF. DNA of the CDR3: TGTGCCAGCAGTGAAGCGCGGGGGGGAGAGACCCAGTACTTC.

V is TRBV5-4 and J is TRBJ2-7, with TRBD2 identical over 8 bases. Germline V gives CDR1 SGHNT, CDR2 YYREEE (reference sequence). After removal of 4 bases from V and 0 bases from J, the junction contained 6 bases not matched to a gene. The CDR3 runs 15 residues. CDR3 amino acids: CASSPGGGYSYEQYF. The CDR3 bases are TGTGCCAGCAGCCCCGGGGGGGGCTACTCCTACGAGCAGTACTTC. Using reference TRBV5-4 and TRBJ2-7 for the parts outside the CDR3, the full variable domain is ETGVTQSPTHLIKTRGQQVTLRCSSQSGHNTVSWYQQALGQGPQFIFQYYREEENGRGNFPPRFSGLQFPNYSSELNVNALELDDSALYLCASSPGGGYSYEQYFGPGTRLTVT.

The chain joins TRBV18 to TRBJ2-7; D may be TRBD1 (6 bases). Trimming cost V 1 base and J 5 bases, with 9 bases left between them. CDR3 length: 13 amino acids. Germline loops: CDR1 KGHSH, CDR2 LQKENI. This chain's CDR3 is CASSPRGPNEQYF. In DNA form, the CDR3 reads TGTGCCAGCTCACCACGGGGGCCCAACGAGCAGTACTTC.

V usage is TRBV6-6 and J usage is TRBJ1-6; 9 bases agree with TRBD1. The CDR3 extends over 11 amino acids. Trimming removed 6 bases from V and 17 bases from J; junction bases left unmatched: 5. Germline lookup yields CDR1 MNHNY and CDR2 SVGAGI (reference sequence). This chain's CDR3 is CASSKGDRVHF. CDR3 in DNA: TGTGCCAGCAGCAAGGGGGACAGGGTCCACTTT.

The V gene is TRBV7-2, the J gene TRBJ1-1; 7 nucleotides agree with TRBD1. The CDR3 totals 15 residues. V lost 5 bases, J lost 0 bases, and 6 bases stayed unmatched. The germline V gene encodes CDR1 SGHTA and CDR2 FQGNSA. CDR3 nucleotides: TGTGCCAGCAGCGCAGGACAGGAGATGAACACTGAAGCTTTCTTT. It specifies CASSAGQEMNTEAFF.

The genes are TRBV5-6 and TRBJ2-7, with 7 bases that match TRBD1. The CDR3 is made up of 13 amino acids. The V segment lost 4 bases and the J segment 7 bases; nucleotides outside the gene matches: 8. Germline-derived CDR1 and CDR2 are SGHDT and YYEEEE. CDR3 sequence reads: CASSRVQGHEQYF. CDR3 nucleotides: TGTGCCAGCAGCCGAGTACAGGGGCATGAGCAGTACTTC.

CDR3 loop: CASSETGHQPQHF. The CDR3 DNA is TGTGCCAGCAGCGAGACAGGGCATCAGCCCCAGCATTTT. This chain uses TRBV6-1 with TRBJ1-5; 7 bases match TRBD1. Germline CDR1 and CDR2: MNHNS and SASEGT. Trimming removed 6 bases from V and 5 bases from J; junction bases left unmatched: 4. The CDR3 has 13 amino acids.

The chain has TRBV6-1 and TRBJ1-2; TRBD1 matches at 9 bases. The junction had 5 bases not matched to a gene; V was cut back by 2 bases and J by 4 bases. Looked up from germline, CDR1 is MNHNS and CDR2 is SASEGT. The CDR3 loop spans 15 amino acids. The CDR3 DNA sequence: TGTGCCAGCAGTGAAAAGTTGGGACAGGGCTATGGCTACACCTTC. Its protein is CASSEKLGQGYGYTF.

This chain connects TRBV19 to TRBJ1-5, with TRBD1 identical over 10 bases. In germline, CDR1 is LNHDA, CDR2 SQIVND (reference sequence). V lost 3 bases and J lost 4; bases outside the gene matches: 6. CDR3 size: 16 residues. CDR3: CASSMQTGGNNQPQHF. In nucleotides, the CDR3 is TGTGCCAGTAGTATGCAGACAGGGGGCAATAATCAGCCCCAGCATTTT.

V is TRBV27 and J is TRBJ2-7; a weak D match, TRBD2 (6 bases). Germline values: CDR1 MNHEY, CDR2 SMNVEV (reference sequence). CDR3 length: 15 amino acids. Between the trimmed V and J ends, which lost 2 bases and 0 bases, there was a span of 11 bases. This CDR3 reads CASSLGGVSSYEQYF. The DNA for the CDR3 is TGTGCCAGCAGTTTAGGAGGGGTTAGCTCCTACGAGCAGTACTTC.

The CDR3 is CASSYPTDSGGELFF. In nucleotides, the CDR3 is TGTGCCAGCAGCTATCCCACAGATTCCGGCGGGGAGCTGTTTTTT. The V call is TRBV5-6, the J call TRBJ2-2, with D unclear. CDR1 SGHDT and CDR2 YYEEEE come from the germline V gene. This CDR3 is 15 amino acids long. V was trimmed by 3 bases and J by 7 bases, leaving 16 bases between them.

The chain uses TRBV2 and TRBJ1-6; D unresolved. The CDR3 loop spans 14 amino acids. V was cut by 6 bases and J by 7 bases, with 13 bases left in between. CDR1 is SNHLY and CDR2 is FYNNEI in the germline V gene. CDR3 amino acids: CASRPRKSNSPLHF. CDR3 bases: TGTGCCAGCAGGCCGAGGAAGTCCAATTCACCCCTCCACTTT.

V gene TRBV25-1 combines with J gene TRBJ1-1, with 7 bases lining up with TRBD1. Germline lookup yields CDR1 MGHDK and CDR2 SYGVNS. V lost 6 bases, J lost 4 bases, and 8 bases stayed unmatched. This CDR3 is built from 14 residues. In DNA form, the CDR3 reads TGTGCCAGCAGAACAAGGGGGCTTGGCACTGAAGCTTTCTTT. It is translated as CASRTRGLGTEAFF.

The V gene is TRBV10-3, the J gene TRBJ2-1, with D possibly matching TRBD1 (5 bases). The CDR3 consists of 14 residues. Trimming took off 0 bases at V and 5 bases at J, with 8 bases between the two ends. Germline CDR1 reads ENHRY; CDR2 reads SYGVKD. The CDR3 loop is CAISESLDNNEQFF. CDR3 sequence (DNA): TGTGCCATCAGTGAGTCATTGGACAACAATGAGCAGTTCTTC.

The chain joins TRBV29-1 to TRBJ1-2; 7 bases map to TRBD1. There are 14 residues in the CDR3. CDR1 is SQVTM, CDR2 ANQGSEA, per germline. The trim removed 6 bases at V and 4 bases at J, leaving 11 bases unmatched. Here the CDR3 DNA reads TGCAGCGTCTCATCTCGGACAGGTAGCTATGGCTACACCTTC. Translating it yields CSVSSRTGSYGYTF.

The gene calls are TRBV11-2 and TRBJ2-5; D might be TRBD1 (7 bases). With 3 bases removed from V and 4 bases from J, the gap between germline ends came to 9 bases. The CDR3 totals 13 residues. Germline V CDR1 and CDR2: SGHAT, FQNNGV. CDR3 sequence: CASSFQGGETQYF. DNA for the CDR3: TGTGCCAGCAGCTTCCAGGGGGGAGAGACCCAGTACTTC. Combining the CDR3 with reference TRBV11-2 and TRBJ2-5 gives the whole variable domain EAGVAQSPRYKIIEKRQSVAFWCNPISGHATLYWYQQILGQGPKLLIQFQNNGVVDDSQLPKDRFSAERLKGVDSTLKIQPAKLEDSAVYLCASSFQGGETQYFGPGTRLLVL.

This rearrangement joins TRBV28 to TRBJ1-4, with a weak D call TRBD1 (6 bases). The CDR3 spans 15 residues. Trimming removed 3 bases from V and 6 bases from J, with 14 bases in between. Germline values: CDR1 MDHEN, CDR2 SYDVKM. The CDR3, as DNA: TGTGCCAGCAGTTTTACAGGGAAAAGGCATGAAAAACTGTTTTTT. It encodes CASSFTGKRHEKLFF.

The rearrangement links TRBV7-3 to TRBJ2-2; unclear D gene. Looked up from germline, CDR1 is SGHTA and CDR2 is FQGTGA. Trimming removed 1 base from V and 0 bases from J, with 6 bases in between. CDR3 size: 15 residues. In nucleotides, the CDR3 is TGTGCCAGCAGCTTAAGGGCCTCGAACACCGGGGAGCTGTTTTTT. Protein sequence: CASSLRASNTGELFF. The whole variable domain, remainder taken from reference TRBV7-3 and TRBJ2-2, is GAGVSQTPSNKVTEKGKYVELRCDPISGHTALYWYRQSLGQGPEFLIYFQGTGAADDSGLPNDRFFAVRPEGSVSTLKIQRTERGDSAVYLCASSLRASNTGELFFGEGSRLTVL.